Listed here are 19 T cell receptor beta chains from one sample, sequenced in a study of blood T cell repertoires in COVID-19. Assay used: immunoSEQ multiplex PCR; TCRdb lists only in-frame clones, some missing. The sample consists of 200,000 to 300,000 clones, 70% to 90% of them appearing once. The sample consisted of peripheral blood. These receptors were collected from a young man with active or convalescent COVID-19.

V gene TRBV4-3 combines with J gene TRBJ2-1; maybe TRBD1 (5 bases). The V gene's germline CDR1 is LGHNA and CDR2 YSLEER. The V end was cut by 0 bases, the J end by 4 bases, with 13 bases between. This CDR3 has 16 amino acids. CDR3 region: CASSQDTGQVYNEQFF. The CDR3 nucleotides read TGCGCCAGCAGCCAAGATACAGGACAAGTATACAATGAGCAGTTCTTC.

This chain links TRBV19 with TRBJ2-7; TRBD2 might be the D (6 bases). Germline V gene data show CDR1 as LNHDA and CDR2 as SQIVND (reference sequence). The CDR3 contains 13 residues. Trimming pared 9 bases from V and 1 base from J, leaving 13 bases between. The CDR3 DNA reads as TGTGCCAGCGGGAGAGGTGTTTCCTACGAGCAGTACTTC. Protein: CASGRGVSYEQYF.

This sequence joins TRBV11-2 and TRBJ1-2, with 11 nucleotides matching TRBD1. After removal of 4 bases from V and 3 bases from J, the junction contained 4 bases not matched to a gene. Germline values: CDR1 SGHAT, CDR2 FQNNGV. The length of the CDR3 is 15 residues. In nucleotides, the CDR3 is TGTGCCAGCAGCTCCTGGGGACAGGGGGACTATGGCTACACCTTC. Residues: CASSSWGQGDYGYTF.

This sequence joins TRBV18 and TRBJ1-1, with unresolved D. V was cut by 5 bases and J by 13 bases, with 17 bases left in between. Germline V gene sequence: CDR1 KGHSH, CDR2 LQKENI. CDR3 length: 12 amino acids. CDR3 sequence reads: CASSSRLGSVFF. DNA for the CDR3: TGTGCCAGCTCATCTCGACTAGGAAGTGTTTTCTTT.

The chain carries TRBV19 and TRBJ1-1; possibly TRBD1 for D (6 bases). The CDR3 extends over 16 amino acids. Trimming removed 7 bases at V and 0 bases at J, with 18 bases between. Germline CDR1 reads LNHDA; CDR2 reads SQIVND (reference sequence). The CDR3 bases are TGTGCCAGTACTCCAGAGGGGGTGAGGATGAACACTGAAGCTTTCTTT. Translation: CASTPEGVRMNTEAFF. The full variable domain, with the rest looked up from reference TRBV19 and TRBJ1-1, is DGGITQSPKYLFRKEGQNVTLSCEQNLNHDAMYWYRQDPGQGLRLIYYSQIVNDFQKGDIAEGYSVSREKKESFPLTVTSAQKNPTAFYLCASTPEGVRMNTEAFFGQGTRLTVV.

The gene calls are TRBV13 and TRBJ2-5; TRBD2 agrees at 8 bases. This CDR3 has 14 amino acids. Germline loops: CDR1 PRHDT, CDR2 FYEKMQ (reference sequence). J gave up 5 bases and V 5 bases, and 7 bases lay outside the gene matches. The CDR3: CASSGAGVRETQYF. The CDR3 DNA reads as TGTGCCAGCAGCGGAGCGGGGGTCCGGGAGACCCAGTACTTC.

CDR3 coding DNA: TGCAGCGTTGAAGCAGACATATTACGATATGCTTTCTTT. It translates to CSVEADILRYAFF. The rearrangement joins TRBV29-1 to TRBJ1-1; unclear D gene. This CDR3 contains 13 residues. The germline gives CDR1 SQVTM, CDR2 ANQGSEA. Trimming stripped 1 base from V and 11 bases from J, with 17 bases between.

This rearrangement joins TRBV19 to TRBJ1-2; D not certain. The CDR3 runs to 16 residues. Germline V gene data show CDR1 as LNHDA and CDR2 as SQIVND (reference sequence). Between the trimmed V and J ends, which lost 0 bases and 0 bases, there was a span of 11 bases. CDR3 in amino acids: CASSIELGRPNYGYTF. In DNA, the CDR3 is TGTGCCAGTAGTATAGAGCTGGGCAGACCTAACTATGGCTACACCTTC. The complete variable domain, with remaining parts taken from reference TRBV19 and TRBJ1-2, reads DGGITQSPKYLFRKEGQNVTLSCEQNLNHDAMYWYRQDPGQGLRLIYYSQIVNDFQKGDIAEGYSVSREKKESFPLTVTSAQKNPTAFYLCASSIELGRPNYGYTFGSGTRLTVV.

The J gene is TRBJ2-1, the V gene TRBV7-2; 14 bases fit TRBD2. The V and J ends lost 5 bases and 9 bases, in that order; junction bases with no gene match: 6. The CDR3 runs 15 residues. Germline assignment: CDR1 SGHTA and CDR2 FQGNSA. The CDR3: CASSTGLAGVFEQFF. The DNA of the CDR3 is TGTGCCAGCAGCACGGGACTAGCGGGGGTATTTGAGCAGTTCTTC. The full variable domain, its missing parts supplied by reference TRBV7-2 and TRBJ2-1, is GAGVSQSPSNKVTEKGKDVELRCDPISGHTALYWYRQSLGQGLEFLIYFQGNSAPDKSGLPSDRFSAERTGGSVSTLTIQRTQQEDSAVYLCASSTGLAGVFEQFFGPGTRLTVL.

The chain recombines TRBV11-1 with TRBJ1-1; D remains ambiguous. CDR3 size: 13 residues. Per the germline V gene, CDR1 is SGHAT and CDR2 is FQDESV (reference sequence). V was trimmed by 8 bases and J by 1 base, leaving 11 bases between them. The CDR3 spells CASQPGRNTEAFF. CDR3 sequence (DNA): TGTGCCAGCCAGCCGGGGAGGAACACTGAAGCTTTCTTT.

The V call is TRBV6-5, the J call TRBJ1-6; possibly TRBD1 for D (6 bases). Trimming removed 6 bases at V and 10 bases at J, with 16 bases between. In germline, CDR1 is MNHEY, CDR2 SVGAGI. This CDR3 is built from 14 residues. The CDR3 sequence is CASRRQVSGSPLHF. The CDR3 nucleotides read TGTGCCAGCAGACGACAGGTCTCCGGGTCACCCCTCCACTTT.

V and J are TRBV5-8 and TRBJ1-4, with D possibly being TRBD1 (6 bases). Germline loops: CDR1 SGHTS, CDR2 YDEGEE. The CDR3 is 13 residues long. Trimming removed 7 bases at V and 5 bases at J, with 12 bases between. This CDR3 reads CASDTDRNEKLFF. In DNA form, the CDR3 reads TGTGCCAGCGATACGGACAGAAATGAAAAACTGTTTTTT.

This sequence joins TRBV7-9 and TRBJ2-7, with 8 bases aligning to TRBD1. V trimming: 0 bases; J trimming: 6 bases; junction bases outside the gene matches: 7. Germline V gene data show CDR1 as SEHNR and CDR2 as FQNEAQ (reference sequence). This CDR3 contains 15 residues. The chain's CDR3 is CASSLAGTGNTEQYF. The CDR3, as DNA: TGTGCCAGCAGCTTAGCCGGGACAGGTAACACCGAGCAGTACTTC.

This rearrangement joins TRBV28 to TRBJ1-2, with 7 bases matching TRBD1. CDR3 length: 15 amino acids. J lost 0 bases, V lost 8 bases, and 9 bases had no gene match. Germline-derived CDR1 and CDR2 are MDHEN and SYDVKM. Here the CDR3 reads CASLEGAAANYGYTF. CDR3 DNA sequence: TGTGCCAGCCTCGAGGGGGCAGCCGCTAACTATGGCTACACCTTC.

The CDR3 reads CASSDGWNYGYTF. CDR3 in DNA: TGTGCCAGCAGTGACGGCTGGAACTATGGCTACACCTTC. The gene calls are TRBV6-4 and TRBJ1-2, with D unclear. V was trimmed by 2 bases and J by 2 bases, leaving 6 bases between them. This CDR3 has 13 residues. Germline-derived CDR1 and CDR2 are MRHNA and SNTAGT.

The chain has TRBV7-9 and TRBJ1-5; D possibly corresponds to TRBD1 (5 bases). CDR1 is SEHNR and CDR2 is FQNEAQ in the germline V gene (reference sequence). Trimming left V 4 bases short and J 1 base short, with 8 bases between. The CDR3 contains 14 residues. DNA for the CDR3: TGTGCCAGCAGCTCCTGGACAAGCAATCAGCCCCAGCATTTT. It yields the protein CASSSWTSNQPQHF.

The chain uses TRBV5-1 and TRBJ2-1; the D is unclear. Per the germline V gene, CDR1 is SGHRS and CDR2 is YFSETQ. The germline V and J ends were trimmed by 5 bases and 10 bases, with 13 bases remaining between them. This CDR3 has 12 amino acids. CDR3 nucleotide sequence: TGCGCCAGCAGTATGTCGGGTCTCGAGCAGTTCTTC. This encodes CASSMSGLEQFF.

The V and J genes are TRBV11-3 and TRBJ2-2, with unresolved D. This CDR3 is built from 16 residues. The V end lost 5 bases, the J end lost 1 base, and 14 bases lay between the germline ends. Per germline, CDR1 SGHNT and CDR2 YENEEA. The chain's CDR3 is CASSRSTIENTGELFF. CDR3 coding DNA: TGTGCCAGCAGCCGAAGTACTATCGAGAACACCGGGGAGCTGTTTTTT.

This sequence joins TRBV20-1 and TRBJ2-7, with 9 bases matching TRBD2. Germline-derived CDR1 and CDR2 are DFQATT and SNEGSKA (reference sequence). This CDR3 region has 13 residues. The J segment lost 2 bases and the V segment lost 3 bases, leaving 2 bases of the junction unmatched. The chain's CDR3 is CSASSGGAYEQYF. The CDR3 region has the DNA TGCAGTGCTAGTAGCGGGGGTGCCTACGAGCAGTACTTC.